Listed here are 29 T cell receptor beta chains from one sample, sequenced in a study of T cell repertoires in cytomegalovirus infection. TCRdb fed the reads into MiXCR, producing one record per CDR3 protein. The sample has some 250,000 distinct CDR3 sequences; roughly 9.1% are singletons. The sample was PBMCs. These receptors were taken from a human donor in good health (CMV status not recorded). Some clones in this sample may be carry-over from other donors' samples.

This clonotype was found a few times. The chain employs TRBV20-1 and TRBJ1-2; D ambiguous. Trimming cost V 1 base and J 2 bases, with 11 bases left between them. Germline CDR1 is DFQATT and CDR2 is SNEGSKA (reference sequence). This CDR3 is 14 amino acids long. Written as DNA, the CDR3 is TGCAGTGCTAGAGTTTCGAATCTCAACTATGGCTACACCTTC. Protein product: CSARVSNLNYGYTF.

This clonotype was observed many times. The chain couples TRBV11-2 to TRBJ2-5, with a possible D match to TRBD2 (6 bases). Per germline, CDR1 SGHAT and CDR2 FQNNGV. The CDR3 covers 13 residues. Trimming shortened V by 5 bases and J by 7 bases, and 14 bases separated the two germline ends. CDR3 protein: CASSRRGGTTQYF. As DNA, the CDR3 is TGTGCCAGCAGCCGGCGCGGAGGGACGACCCAGTACTTC.

This clonotype was recorded at least ten times. The gene calls are TRBV6-1 and TRBJ2-7; TRBD2 matches 7 bases. This CDR3 is built from 16 residues. The junction had 16 bases not matched to a gene; V was cut back by 7 bases and J by 4 bases. Germline V CDR1 and CDR2: MNHNS, SASEGT. In nucleotides, the CDR3 is TGTGCCAGCAACCAACTAGCGAACTCGGGTTATTACGAGCAGTACTTC. It specifies CASNQLANSGYYEQYF.

This clonotype was recorded many times. The J gene is TRBJ1-1, the V gene TRBV20-1; 9 nucleotides line up with TRBD1. V dropped 1 base and J dropped 0; count of bases not matched to a gene: 6. From germline, CDR1 is DFQATT and CDR2 SNEGSKA (reference sequence). CDR3 length: 16 residues. The CDR3 nucleotides read TGCAGTGCTAGAGGGACAGGGGCTGTTATGAACACTGAAGCTTTCTTT. Amino acid sequence: CSARGTGAVMNTEAFF.

The chain has TRBV20-1 and TRBJ1-6, with D possibly TRBD1 on 5 matching bases. Germline-derived CDR1 and CDR2 are DFQATT and SNEGSKA (reference sequence). The CDR3 spans 13 residues. The V gene lost 2 bases and the J gene lost 7 bases, with 9 bases spanning the gap. CDR3 loop: CSARRGENSPLHF. The DNA for the CDR3 is TGCAGTGCTAGAAGGGGCGAAAATTCACCCCTCCACTTT.

This clonotype was recorded many times. This sequence joins TRBV7-2 and TRBJ2-1; D is ambiguous. The CDR3 runs 15 residues. V dropped 2 bases and J dropped 6 bases, with 14 bases sitting between them. The germline CDR1 and CDR2 sequences are SGHTA and FQGNSA. Here the CDR3 DNA reads TGTGCCAGCAGCTTACGCGGCCAGCCCCTCAATGAGCAGTTCTTC. Amino acid sequence: CASSLRGQPLNEQFF.

This clonotype was detected many times. CDR3 coding DNA: TGTGCCAGCAGCTTAGCGAAGGGGATGGGTACTGAAGCTTTCTTT. Translating it yields CASSLAKGMGTEAFF. The chain links TRBV7-6 to TRBJ1-1; a possible D gene is TRBD1 (5 bases). The CDR3 totals 15 residues. Germline lookup yields CDR1 SGHVS and CDR2 FNYEAQ. V shed 0 bases and J shed 5 bases, with 13 bases lying between them.

This chain connects TRBV7-6 to TRBJ1-4; TRBD1 might be the D (5 bases). The CDR3 runs 14 residues. The V gene lost 5 bases and the J gene lost 8 bases, with 15 bases spanning the gap. Germline V CDR1 and CDR2: SGHVS, FNYEAQ. The CDR3: CASSPHGTDEKLFF. As DNA, the CDR3 is TGTGCCAGCAGCCCACATGGGACGGACGAAAAACTGTTTTTT.

The rearrangement joins TRBV19 to TRBJ2-1; D is perhaps TRBD1 or TRBD2 (5 bases each). Trimming left V 7 bases short and J 3 bases short, with 22 bases between. Germline V gene sequence: CDR1 LNHDA, CDR2 SQIVND (reference sequence). This CDR3 is built from 17 residues. CDR3 sequence reads: CASKTGTGNPRYNEQFF. The CDR3 nucleotides are TGTGCCAGTAAAACAGGCACGGGGAACCCTCGCTACAATGAGCAGTTCTTC.

This clonotype has at least ten counts. This rearrangement joins TRBV7-2 to TRBJ2-1; possible D gene TRBD1, 6 bases. Germline CDR1 is SGHTA and CDR2 is FQGNSA. The length of the CDR3 is 15 residues. The germline V and J ends were trimmed by 5 bases and 3 bases, with 14 bases remaining between them. Here the CDR3 reads CASSAGETYYNEQFF. The CDR3 region has the DNA TGTGCCAGCAGCGCAGGGGAGACTTACTACAATGAGCAGTTCTTC. Together with reference TRBV7-2 and TRBJ2-1, the CDR3 gives the full variable domain: GAGVSQSPSNKVTEKGKDVELRCDPISGHTALYWYRQSLGQGLEFLIYFQGNSAPDKSGLPSDRFSAERTGGSVSTLTIQRTQQEDSAVYLCASSAGETYYNEQFFGPGTRLTVL.

This clonotype has ten or more counts. The chain carries TRBV12-3 or TRBV12-4 and TRBJ1-1; D may be TRBD1 (5 bases). V lost 1 base, J lost 1 base, and 10 bases lay in between. The length of the CDR3 is 15 residues. The chain's CDR3 is CASSLEGSRNTEAFF. The CDR3 coding sequence is TGTGCCAGCAGTTTAGAGGGGAGCAGGAACACTGAAGCTTTCTTT.

At least ten counts were recorded for this clonotype. V is TRBV7-2 and J is TRBJ1-2; 7 bases match TRBD1. This CDR3 contains 13 residues. The ends lost 6 bases at V and 4 bases at J; junction bases unmatched: 5. From germline, CDR1 is SGHTA and CDR2 FQGNSA. The CDR3 spells CASRVGTVYGYTF. The CDR3 bases are TGTGCCAGCAGGGTCGGGACAGTCTATGGCTACACCTTC.

This clonotype was seen many times. The chain recombines TRBV6-6 with TRBJ1-1, with a weak D call TRBD1 (5 bases). Deletions cut 0 bases from V and 3 bases from J, with 17 bases between. The CDR3 spans 17 residues. The germline V gene has CDR1 MNHNY and CDR2 SVGAGI (reference sequence). DNA of the CDR3: TGTGCCAGCAGTTACTCCCCGGGACCCCAGGAGGACACTGAAGCTTTCTTT. It codes for CASSYSPGPQEDTEAFF.

This clonotype was observed many times. The chain recombines TRBV4-1 with TRBJ1-1; D remains unclear. The CDR3 runs 16 residues. V was shortened by 0 bases and J by 0 bases, with 11 bases between the two germline ends. Germline V gene data show CDR1 as MGHRA and CDR2 as YSYEKL. The CDR3 is CASSQEGRAVNTEAFF. The CDR3, as DNA: TGCGCCAGCAGCCAAGAAGGGAGGGCGGTGAACACTGAAGCTTTCTTT.

This clonotype was seen repeatedly, ten times or more. In DNA form, the CDR3 reads TGTGCCAGCAGCCAAGAGGACAGGGCTCGGGGCGAGCAGTACTTC. Its protein is CASSQEDRARGEQYF. The V gene is TRBV4-2, the J gene TRBJ2-7; 8 bases are a match to TRBD1. The CDR3 is 15 amino acids. Germline CDR1 is LGHNA and CDR2 is YNFKEQ. Unmatched junction bases numbered 7, after V lost 0 bases and J lost 6 bases.

The chain carries TRBV5-6 and TRBJ2-4; no clear D. Germline V CDR1 and CDR2: SGHDT, YYEEEE. Trimming removed 1 base at V and 13 bases at J, with 12 bases between. This CDR3 region has 12 residues. DNA for the CDR3: TGTGCCAGCAGCTTGAGGCTTCCCGGCCAGTACTTC. It encodes CASSLRLPGQYF.

This clonotype was seen many times. J is TRBJ2-7 and V is TRBV7-8, with TRBD1 matching 10 bases. The CDR3 has 16 residues. The ends lost 5 bases at V and 7 bases at J; junction bases unmatched: 14. CDR1 and CDR2 (germline): SGHVS, FQNEAQ. The CDR3 DNA sequence: TGTGCCAGCAGCCCCAGGCCGACCCGGGACAGGGGTGAGCAGTACTTC. Translating gives CASSPRPTRDRGEQYF.

This clonotype was seen at least ten times. The rearrangement uses TRBV7-6 and TRBJ1-5, with D perhaps TRBD1 (5 bases). V lost 5 bases and J 3 bases, leaving 14 bases between the germline ends. CDR1 is SGHVS and CDR2 is FNYEAQ in the germline V gene. The CDR3 is 15 residues long. The CDR3 region has the DNA TGTGCCAGCAGCCACGAGGAAGGGGCCAATCAGCCCCAGCATTTT. Protein: CASSHEEGANQPQHF. The variable domain in full, with the rest retrieved from reference TRBV7-6 and TRBJ1-5, is GAGVSQSPRYKVTKRGQDVALRCDPISGHVSLYWYRQALGQGPEFLTYFNYEAQQDKSGLPNDRFSAERPEGSISTLTIQRTEQRDSAMYRCASSHEEGANQPQHFGDGTRLSIL.

This clonotype was seen at least ten times. CDR3 sequence (DNA): TGTGCCAGCAGTGAGGATGGGACTAGCGGGGGGCTATACAATGAGCAGTTCTTC. This codes for CASSEDGTSGGLYNEQFF. This chain uses TRBV6-4 with TRBJ2-1; 15 bases agree with TRBD2. CDR1 and CDR2 (germline): MRHNA, SNTAGT. Trimming at V came to 3 bases and at J to 4 bases, leaving 7 bases not matched to a gene. The CDR3 is 18 amino acids.

This clonotype came up many times. The chain is built from TRBV7-8 and TRBJ1-4; D is perhaps TRBD1 (6 bases). V was clipped by 5 bases and J by 8 bases, with 15 bases between them. Germline V lookup: CDR1 SGHVS, CDR2 FQNEAQ. The CDR3 covers 14 residues. Written as DNA, the CDR3 is TGTGCCAGCAGCCGACGGACAGTAGGGGAAAAACTGTTTTTT. This sequence encodes CASSRRTVGEKLFF.

This clonotype turned up a few times. V usage is TRBV27 and J usage is TRBJ2-1, with D perhaps TRBD2 (6 bases). V shed 4 bases and J shed 6 bases, with 19 bases lying between them. The CDR3 runs to 16 residues. From germline, CDR1 is MNHEY and CDR2 SMNVEV (reference sequence). As DNA, the CDR3 is TGTGCCAGCAGTTCCAGCTGGGCGGGCGGGATCAATGAGCAGTTCTTC. Protein: CASSSSWAGGINEQFF.

This clonotype was picked up many times. This chain connects TRBV28 to TRBJ1-1; no clear D. Trimming stripped 2 bases from V and 4 bases from J, with 5 bases between. CDR1 is MDHEN, CDR2 SYDVKM, per germline. There are 12 residues in the CDR3. The DNA of the CDR3 is TGTGCCAGCAGTTTACAAAGCACTGAAGCTTTCTTT. This sequence encodes CASSLQSTEAFF.

The V call is TRBV6-2 or TRBV6-3, the J call TRBJ2-7, with D possibly matching TRBD2 (5 bases). The length of the CDR3 is 15 residues. V lost 8 bases to trimming and J lost 2 bases, with 19 bases between them. Germline CDR1 MNHEY, CDR2 SVGEGT. In nucleotides, the CDR3 is TGTGCCAGCGATAGTCCTTCGGGGTCGCCCTACGAGCAGTACTTC. Translated: CASDSPSGSPYEQYF.

This clonotype was detected many times. This chain uses TRBV7-2 with TRBJ2-5, with 8 bases aligning to TRBD2. Germline lookup yields CDR1 SGHTA and CDR2 FQGNSA. V lost 6 bases and J lost 2; bases outside the gene matches: 5. The CDR3 sequence is 14 residues long. CDR3 in amino acids: CASRPSGPQETQYF. The DNA of the CDR3 is TGTGCCAGCAGACCTAGCGGGCCGCAAGAGACCCAGTACTTC.

This clonotype appeared many times. This chain joins TRBV11-3 and TRBJ2-2, with 9 bases that match TRBD2. The junction had 19 bases not matched to a gene; V was cut back by 5 bases and J by 0 bases. The length of the CDR3 is 21 residues. CDR1 and CDR2 (germline): SGHNT, YENEEA. This chain's CDR3 is CASSPFSASLAGPPNTGELFF. The CDR3 DNA reads TGTGCCAGCAGCCCATTTTCGGCCAGTCTAGCGGGGCCGCCGAACACCGGGGAGCTGTTTTTT.

CDR3 sequence: CSVAESGELFF. For the CDR3, the DNA is TGCAGCGTTGCAGAGTCCGGGGAGCTGTTTTTT. The rearrangement links TRBV29-1 to TRBJ2-2, with D hard to call. V dropped 4 bases and J dropped 6 bases, with 6 bases sitting between them. The V gene's germline CDR1 is SQVTM and CDR2 ANQGSEA. This CDR3 has 11 residues.

The rearrangement uses TRBV12-5 and TRBJ2-1, with 11 bases lining up with TRBD1. V lost 6 bases, J lost 7 bases, and 5 bases stayed unmatched. The germline gives CDR1 LGHNT, CDR2 FRNRAP. The CDR3 spans 14 residues. The CDR3 here is CASGGQGARNEQFF. The CDR3 nucleotides read TGTGCTAGTGGCGGACAGGGGGCTCGGAATGAGCAGTTCTTC.

V is TRBV3-1 and J is TRBJ2-2, with 7 bases identical to TRBD1. The length of the CDR3 is 18 residues. The trim removed 0 bases at V and 3 bases at J, leaving 10 bases unmatched. The germline CDR1 and CDR2 sequences are LGHDT and YNNKEL (reference sequence). The CDR3 DNA is TGTGCCAGCAGCCAAGAAATGGACAGGAGTCTTCACACCGGGGAGCTGTTTTTT. This sequence encodes CASSQEMDRSLHTGELFF. Filled out from reference TRBV3-1 and TRBJ2-2, the complete variable domain reads DTAVSQTPKYLVTQMGNDKSIKCEQNLGHDTMYWYKQDSKKFLKIMFSYNNKELIINETVPNRFSPKSPDKAHLNLHINSLELGDSAVYFCASSQEMDRSLHTGELFFGEGSRLTVL.

This clonotype was counted a few times. CDR3 sequence: CSARAPVGKNIQYF. The CDR3 bases are TGCAGTGCTAGAGCCCCGGTAGGCAAAAACATTCAGTACTTC. V is TRBV20-1 and J is TRBJ2-4, with D unresolved. Per the germline V gene, CDR1 is DFQATT and CDR2 is SNEGSKA (reference sequence). Trimming removed 1 base at V and 3 bases at J, with 10 bases between. This CDR3 contains 14 residues.